The subject of this entry is one T cell receptor beta chain. The sample originates from a study of blood T cell repertoires in COVID-19. V lost 5 bases, J lost 3 bases, and 8 bases stayed unmatched. The germline V gene encodes CDR1 MNHEY and CDR2 SVGEGT. The CDR3 is 15 residues long. Profiled with immunoSEQ multiplex PCR; TCRdb holds only in-frame clones, not every one. The table shows some 310,000 clones, with roughly 90% occurring only once. The sample taken for sequencing was peripheral blood. The receptor was isolated from a woman aged 40 to 50 with COVID-19, enrolled during active disease. The J gene is TRBJ2-7, the V gene TRBV6-2 or TRBV6-3; 9 bases align to TRBD1. In DNA, the CDR3 is TGTGCCAGCAGTGCCCCCGGGACAGGGTTCTACGAGCAGTACTTC. Residues: CASSAPGTGFYEQYF.